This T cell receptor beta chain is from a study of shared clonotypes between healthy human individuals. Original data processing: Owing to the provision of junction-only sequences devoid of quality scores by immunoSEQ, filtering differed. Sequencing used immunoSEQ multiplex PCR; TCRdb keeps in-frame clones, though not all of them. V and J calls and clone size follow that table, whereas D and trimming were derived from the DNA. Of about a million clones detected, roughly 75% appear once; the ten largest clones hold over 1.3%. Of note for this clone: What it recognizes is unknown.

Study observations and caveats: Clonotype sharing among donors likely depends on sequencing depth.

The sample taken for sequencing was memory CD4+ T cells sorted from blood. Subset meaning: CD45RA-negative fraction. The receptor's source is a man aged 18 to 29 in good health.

DNA of the CDR3: TGTGCCATCACGCCGGACAGGGGGATGAACACTGAAGCTTTCTTT. It specifies CAITPDRGMNTEAFF. The J gene is TRBJ1-1, the V gene TRBV10-3, with 10 bases lining up with TRBD1. Germline assignment: CDR1 ENHRY and CDR2 SYGVKD. V trimming: 7 bases; J trimming: 0 bases; junction bases outside the gene matches: 5. The CDR3 loop spans 15 amino acids.